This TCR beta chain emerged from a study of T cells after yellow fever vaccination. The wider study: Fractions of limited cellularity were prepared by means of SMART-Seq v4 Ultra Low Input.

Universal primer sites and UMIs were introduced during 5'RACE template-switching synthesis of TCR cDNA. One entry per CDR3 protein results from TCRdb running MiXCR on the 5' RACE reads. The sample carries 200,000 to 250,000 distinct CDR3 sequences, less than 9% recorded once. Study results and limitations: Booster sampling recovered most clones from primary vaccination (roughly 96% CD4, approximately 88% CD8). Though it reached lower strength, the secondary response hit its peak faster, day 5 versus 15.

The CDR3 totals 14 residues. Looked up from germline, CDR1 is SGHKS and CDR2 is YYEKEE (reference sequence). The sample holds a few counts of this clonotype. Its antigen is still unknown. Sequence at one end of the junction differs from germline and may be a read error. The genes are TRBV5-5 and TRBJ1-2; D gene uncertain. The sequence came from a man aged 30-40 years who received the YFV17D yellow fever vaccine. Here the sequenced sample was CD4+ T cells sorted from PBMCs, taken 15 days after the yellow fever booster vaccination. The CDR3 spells CASRLDPRVHGYTF. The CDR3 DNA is TGTGCCAGCAGGTTGGACCCCCGGGTGCATGGCTACACCTTC.